This entry lists 26 T cell receptor beta chains sequenced from one sample in a study of cytomegalovirus exposure and HLA in healthy donors (dated by TCRdb to 2016 to 2017). The library was generated by the immunoSEQ multiplex PCR assay. Held by TCRdb, this immuneACCESS table contains in-frame sequences only and omits some clones. Under half of the omission traces to an unresolved V gene where checked; the cause of the rest is unknown. The sample records about 150,000 clones, 85% to 90% of which are singletons. The ten largest clonotypes hold 2% to 2.5% of the sample. Material: PBMCs. Receptors were obtained from a human donor in good health.

CDR3 region: CASSYRGGPGELFF. The CDR3, as DNA: TGTGCCAGCAGTTACCGGGGGGGCCCCGGGGAGCTGTTTTTT. The rearrangement links TRBV6-5 to TRBJ2-2; 8 positions match TRBD2. The germline V gene has CDR1 MNHEY and CDR2 SVGAGI. Losses at the gene ends were 2 bases for V and 6 bases for J; bases not matched to a gene: 2. The CDR3 extends over 14 amino acids.

This clone was recorded a few times. CDR3 DNA: TGCGCCAGCAGTGAGTCGGACTACACTGAAGCTTTCTTT. As protein: CASSESDYTEAFF. The chain carries TRBV10-1 and TRBJ1-1, with D uncertain. Germline V lookup: CDR1 WNHNN, CDR2 SYGVQD (reference sequence). The CDR3 extends over 13 amino acids. Trimming pared 0 bases from V and 3 bases from J, leaving 5 bases between.

This chain connects TRBV30 to TRBJ2-1; possibly TRBD2 for D (5 bases). Trimming pared 3 bases from V and 1 base from J, leaving 13 bases between. The CDR3 totals 15 residues. Germline CDR1 GTSNPN, CDR2 SVGIG (reference sequence). Here the CDR3 DNA reads TGTGCCTGGAGCCAACTAGATTTTTCCTACAATGAGCAGTTCTTC. As protein: CAWSQLDFSYNEQFF.

The CDR3 here is CASSVLDSGSYEQFF. The CDR3 DNA is TGTGCCAGCAGCGTACTTGACTCCGGGTCGTACGAGCAGTTCTTC. The rearrangement joins TRBV9 to TRBJ2-1; D unresolved. The CDR3 runs to 15 residues. Germline loops: CDR1 SGDLS, CDR2 YYNGEE. V gave up 1 base and J gave up 10 bases, with 18 bases separating them.

This rearrangement joins TRBV6-6 to TRBJ2-3; D remains ambiguous. The V gene's germline CDR1 is MNHNY and CDR2 SVGAGI (reference sequence). The CDR3 totals 13 residues. Trimming shortened V by 3 bases and J by 6 bases, and 10 bases separated the two germline ends. The CDR3 sequence: CASSYQRGDTQYF. The CDR3 DNA reads TGTGCCAGCAGTTATCAAAGAGGCGATACGCAGTATTTT.

The rearrangement uses TRBV9 and TRBJ2-3, with 11 bases identical to TRBD2. Germline V CDR1 and CDR2: SGDLS, YYNGEE. The trim removed 3 bases at V and 6 bases at J, leaving 6 bases unmatched. The CDR3 loop spans 15 amino acids. DNA of the CDR3: TGTGCCAGCAGCGCCACTAGCGGGAGCGGGGATACGCAGTATTTT. Translation: CASSATSGSGDTQYF.

The chain has TRBV6-6 and TRBJ1-1, with a weak D call TRBD1 (6 bases). CDR3 length equals 16 residues. V lost 6 bases, J lost 1 base, and 18 bases lay in between. In germline, CDR1 is MNHNY, CDR2 SVGAGI (reference sequence). The CDR3 nucleotides read TGTGCCAGCAGCTCCCCACAGGGTGGTGGGAACACTGAAGCTTTCTTT. Translated: CASSSPQGGGNTEAFF.

As concerns this clone: At the DNA level, this CDR3 is encoded by other sequences in the same sample as well. V usage is TRBV5-1 and J usage is TRBJ2-7; 10 positions agree with TRBD2. The CDR3 is made up of 14 amino acids. Germline V gene lookup returns CDR1 SGHRS and CDR2 YFSETQ. The ends lost 4 bases at V and 0 bases at J; junction bases unmatched: 1. The CDR3: CASSRTSGSYEQYF. CDR3 sequence (DNA): TGCGCCAGCAGCCGGACTAGCGGCTCCTACGAGCAGTACTTC. The complete variable domain, with remaining parts taken from reference TRBV5-1 and TRBJ2-7, reads KAGVTQTPRYLIKTRGQQVTLSCSPISGHRSVSWYQQTPGQGLQFLFEYFSETQRNKGNFPGRFSGRQFSNSRSEMNVSTLELGDSALYLCASSRTSGSYEQYFGPGTRLTVT.

The chain combines TRBV6-6 with TRBJ1-4; D unclear. V was pared by 2 bases and J by 5 bases, with 12 bases between. The germline gives CDR1 MNHNY, CDR2 SVGAGI (reference sequence). CDR3 length: 15 residues. This CDR3 reads CASSYLGSTNEKLFF. The CDR3, as DNA: TGTGCCAGCAGTTACCTGGGCAGCACCAATGAAAAACTGTTTTTT.

The chain recombines TRBV5-1 with TRBJ2-1; 9 nucleotides line up with TRBD2. Germline V gene data show CDR1 as SGHRS and CDR2 as YFSETQ. V shed 2 bases and J 6 bases; nucleotides not matched to a gene: 6. The CDR3 sequence is 15 residues long. DNA of the CDR3: TGCGCCAGCAGCTTTAGGGCGGGGGGGCCCAATGAGCAGTTCTTC. This encodes CASSFRAGGPNEQFF. The full variable domain, rest sourced from reference TRBV5-1 and TRBJ2-1, is KAGVTQTPRYLIKTRGQQVTLSCSPISGHRSVSWYQQTPGQGLQFLFEYFSETQRNKGNFPGRFSGRQFSNSRSEMNVSTLELGDSALYLCASSFRAGGPNEQFFGPGTRLTVL.

The chain has TRBV2 and TRBJ1-2; a weak D match, TRBD1 (5 bases). This CDR3 comprises 12 residues. CDR1 is SNHLY, CDR2 FYNNEI, per germline. Trimming left V 5 bases short and J 7 bases short, with 11 bases between. This chain's CDR3 is CASSRQLSGYTF. CDR3 nucleotides: TGTGCCAGCAGTCGACAGCTCTCTGGCTACACCTTC.

This rearrangement joins TRBV5-1 to TRBJ2-7, with TRBD1 identical over 9 bases. The CDR3 consists of 15 residues. CDR1 and CDR2 from the germline V gene are SGHRS and YFSETQ. V lost 5 bases, J lost 6 bases, and 12 bases stayed unmatched. The CDR3 sequence: CASSLTGQGNGEQYF. CDR3 sequence (DNA): TGCGCCAGCAGTTTGACGGGACAGGGCAACGGCGAGCAGTACTTC.

This clone showed up just once. J is TRBJ2-7 and V is TRBV7-9, with a possible D match to TRBD2 (6 bases). The germline V and J ends were trimmed by 5 bases and 5 bases, with 10 bases remaining between them. The CDR3 has 12 amino acids. CDR1 and CDR2 from the germline V gene are SEHNR and FQNEAQ (reference sequence). CDR3 coding DNA: TGTGCCAGCAGCCCGGGACTCGACGAGCAGTACTTC. Residues: CASSPGLDEQYF.

The gene calls are TRBV27 and TRBJ2-7; a possible D gene is TRBD2 (5 bases). The CDR3 loop spans 14 amino acids. The ends were cut back, 3 bases at V and 2 bases at J, with 11 bases in the middle. Germline assignment: CDR1 MNHEY and CDR2 SMNVEV (reference sequence). The CDR3 coding sequence is TGTGCCAGCAGTTTTCGCGACGGGACCTACGAGCAGTACTTC. Its translation: CASSFRDGTYEQYF.

The chain has TRBV4-3 and TRBJ2-2, with a weak D call TRBD1 (6 bases). V lost 4 bases to trimming and J lost 6 bases, with 9 bases between them. Germline lookup yields CDR1 LGHNA and CDR2 YSLEER. The CDR3 totals 13 residues. In nucleotides, the CDR3 is TGCGCCAGCAGCCCGGACAGTTCCGGGGAGCTGTTTTTT. Residues: CASSPDSSGELFF.

This chain uses TRBV5-6 with TRBJ2-1; 11 bases match TRBD2. Losses at the gene ends were 0 bases for V and 7 bases for J; bases not matched to a gene: 6. Germline V lookup: CDR1 SGHDT, CDR2 YYEEEE. CDR3 length: 16 amino acids. The DNA of the CDR3 is TGTGCCAGCAGCTTGGACCGACTAGCGGGAAAGAATGAGCAGTTCTTC. Translating it yields CASSLDRLAGKNEQFF.

The chain couples TRBV28 to TRBJ1-2; D unclear. The CDR3 runs 14 residues. Germline loops: CDR1 MDHEN, CDR2 SYDVKM. Trimming removed 3 bases at V and 7 bases at J, with 15 bases between. The CDR3 DNA sequence: TGTGCCAGCAGTTTCTGGACTCTAAATGCTGGCTACACCTTC. It specifies CASSFWTLNAGYTF.

The rearrangement joins TRBV13 to TRBJ1-2; tentatively, D is TRBD1 (6 bases). CDR3 size: 15 residues. Trimming shortened V by 1 base and J by 3 bases, and 12 bases separated the two germline ends. From germline, CDR1 is PRHDT and CDR2 FYEKMQ (reference sequence). In nucleotides, the CDR3 is TGTGCCAGCAGCTTAGAACCACAGGGCCACTATGGCTACACCTTC. Translation gives CASSLEPQGHYGYTF.

The chain combines TRBV5-1 with TRBJ2-7; maybe TRBD2 (6 bases). V was pared by 2 bases and J by 0 bases, with 24 bases between. Germline V CDR1 and CDR2: SGHRS, YFSETQ. The CDR3 loop spans 19 amino acids. CDR3 amino acids: CASSLTGTPALTSSYEQYF. In nucleotides, the CDR3 is TGCGCCAGCAGCTTAACCGGGACTCCGGCCCTAACTAGCTCCTACGAGCAGTACTTC.

The chain joins TRBV15 to TRBJ1-5; perhaps TRBD1 as D (6 bases). Germline V gives CDR1 LNHNV, CDR2 YYDKDF (reference sequence). V lost 1 base, J lost 4 bases, and 11 bases lay in between. This CDR3 has 15 residues. The CDR3: CATSRVGQRNQPQHF. In DNA, the CDR3 is TGTGCCACCAGCAGAGTCGGACAGAGGAATCAGCCCCAGCATTTT.

The V call is TRBV4-1, the J call TRBJ1-6; tentative D call: TRBD1 (6 bases). CDR1 is MGHRA and CDR2 is YSYEKL in the germline V gene. The length of the CDR3 is 16 residues. Deletions cut 1 base from V and 12 bases from J, with 19 bases between. CDR3 sequence (DNA): TGCGCCAGCAGCCAAGTAGGACAGCGCCCCGGAGGACCCCTCCACTTT. Amino acids: CASSQVGQRPGGPLHF.

The V and J genes are TRBV9 and TRBJ2-1; no reliable D call. Per the germline V gene, CDR1 is SGDLS and CDR2 is YYNGEE. Deletions cut 0 bases from V and 0 bases from J, with 13 bases between. The CDR3 contains 17 residues. The chain's CDR3 is CASSVVGGNPSYNEQFF. The CDR3 DNA is TGTGCCAGCAGCGTAGTTGGCGGTAATCCCTCCTACAATGAGCAGTTCTTC.

The rearrangement joins TRBV9 to TRBJ2-5, with 8 bases that match TRBD2. Germline V gives CDR1 SGDLS, CDR2 YYNGEE. Unmatched junction bases numbered 6, after V lost 0 bases and J lost 5 bases. CDR3 length: 15 amino acids. The CDR3 sequence: CASSVGGLAVETQYF. The CDR3 nucleotides are TGTGCCAGCAGCGTAGGAGGACTAGCTGTTGAGACCCAGTACTTC.

This clone was counted a single time. J is TRBJ1-1 and V is TRBV27, with D possibly matching TRBD1 (6 bases). Trimming cost V 2 bases and J 1 base, with 11 bases left between them. The CDR3 consists of 15 residues. The V gene's germline CDR1 is MNHEY and CDR2 SMNVEV (reference sequence). Here the CDR3 reads CASSLRVRGNTEAFF. The CDR3 DNA follows: TGTGCCAGCAGTTTAAGAGTCAGGGGGAACACTGAAGCTTTCTTT.

The CDR3 region is CSVEFGTIRGLNTEAFF. As DNA, the CDR3 is TGCAGCGTTGAGTTTGGGACCATCAGGGGACTGAACACTGAAGCTTTCTTT. V and J are TRBV29-1 and TRBJ1-1, with D maybe TRBD1 (6 bases). CDR1 and CDR2 from the germline V gene are SQVTM and ANQGSEA. The CDR3 runs to 17 residues. Trimming shortened V by 3 bases and J by 0 bases, and 20 bases separated the two germline ends.

This rearrangement joins TRBV15 to TRBJ2-1; possible D gene TRBD2, 6 bases. The germline V and J ends were trimmed by 4 bases and 3 bases, with 13 bases remaining between them. The germline gives CDR1 LNHNV, CDR2 YYDKDF (reference sequence). This CDR3 region has 15 residues. CDR3 region: CATSKGGEHYNEQFF. The CDR3 DNA is TGTGCCACCAGCAAAGGCGGGGAGCACTACAATGAGCAGTTCTTC.